This T cell receptor beta chain was sequenced for a study of regulatory T cells in long-lasting Graves disease. This clonotype was picked up many times. This CDR3 is built from 14 residues. Trimming removed 7 bases from V and 0 bases from J, with 13 bases in between. Sample time point: newly diagnosed GD, antithyroid drugs for less than 3 months. Making the TCR library involved RNA that had been extracted from PBMCs. Building of the TCR beta libraries involved iRepertoire HTBI primers and Arm-PCR of CDR3 regions. MiXCR was run by TCRdb on the multiplex PCR reads, yielding one entry per CDR3 protein. The table has 200,000 to 250,000 distinct CDR3 sequences, 20% to 25% seen once.

This receptor was obtained from a female donor with Graves disease. The chain uses TRBV12-3 or TRBV12-4 and TRBJ2-7; no clear D gene. This specimen consisted of peripheral blood mononuclear cells (PBMCs), obtained at new diagnosis, from a patient treated with antithyroid drugs. The CDR3 protein is CASTGRPSSYEQYF. CDR3 sequence (DNA): TGTGCCAGCACTGGACGGCCCAGCTCCTACGAGCAGTACTTC.